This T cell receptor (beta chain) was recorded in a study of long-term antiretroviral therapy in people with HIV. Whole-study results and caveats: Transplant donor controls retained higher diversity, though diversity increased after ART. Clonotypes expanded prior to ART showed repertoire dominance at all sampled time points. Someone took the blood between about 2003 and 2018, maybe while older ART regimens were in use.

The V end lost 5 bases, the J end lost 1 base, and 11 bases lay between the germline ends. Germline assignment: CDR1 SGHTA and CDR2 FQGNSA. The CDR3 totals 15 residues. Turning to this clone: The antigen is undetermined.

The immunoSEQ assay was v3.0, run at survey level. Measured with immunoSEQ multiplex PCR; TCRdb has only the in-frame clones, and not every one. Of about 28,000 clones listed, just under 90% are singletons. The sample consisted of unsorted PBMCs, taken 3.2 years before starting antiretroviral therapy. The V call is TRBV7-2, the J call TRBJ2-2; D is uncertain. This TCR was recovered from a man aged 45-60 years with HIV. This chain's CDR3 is CASSLRWGNTGELFF. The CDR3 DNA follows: TGTGCCAGCAGCCTCAGGTGGGGGAACACCGGGGAGCTGTTTTTT.